This T cell receptor (beta chain) comes out of a study of blood T cell repertoires in COVID-19. On the study more broadly: T cells, B-cell-depleted T cells, or PBMCs supplied cDNA or gDNA.

This clone has more than one count but fewer than ten. The ends were cut back, 4 bases at V and 7 bases at J, with 10 bases in the middle. The CDR3 runs 12 residues. Germline assignment: CDR1 ENHRY and CDR2 SYGVKD. Authors' processing steps: Amplification from reference gene primers served as the basis for estimated nucleated cell counts. Clones were sequenced by immunoSEQ multiplex PCR, and TCRdb holds only the in-frame ones, with some missing. V and J calls and clone size are those listed in that table; D and trimming were worked out from the DNA. Among about 130,000 clones listed, roughly three quarters were seen once.

The material sequenced was peripheral blood. The chain has TRBV10-3 and TRBJ1-1; TRBD1 might be the D (6 bases). The sequence came from a woman between 70 and 85 years old with acute or convalescent COVID-19. The CDR3 DNA follows: TGTGCCATCAGTGTAGGGGGTGATGAAGCTTTCTTT. Protein: CAISVGGDEAFF.